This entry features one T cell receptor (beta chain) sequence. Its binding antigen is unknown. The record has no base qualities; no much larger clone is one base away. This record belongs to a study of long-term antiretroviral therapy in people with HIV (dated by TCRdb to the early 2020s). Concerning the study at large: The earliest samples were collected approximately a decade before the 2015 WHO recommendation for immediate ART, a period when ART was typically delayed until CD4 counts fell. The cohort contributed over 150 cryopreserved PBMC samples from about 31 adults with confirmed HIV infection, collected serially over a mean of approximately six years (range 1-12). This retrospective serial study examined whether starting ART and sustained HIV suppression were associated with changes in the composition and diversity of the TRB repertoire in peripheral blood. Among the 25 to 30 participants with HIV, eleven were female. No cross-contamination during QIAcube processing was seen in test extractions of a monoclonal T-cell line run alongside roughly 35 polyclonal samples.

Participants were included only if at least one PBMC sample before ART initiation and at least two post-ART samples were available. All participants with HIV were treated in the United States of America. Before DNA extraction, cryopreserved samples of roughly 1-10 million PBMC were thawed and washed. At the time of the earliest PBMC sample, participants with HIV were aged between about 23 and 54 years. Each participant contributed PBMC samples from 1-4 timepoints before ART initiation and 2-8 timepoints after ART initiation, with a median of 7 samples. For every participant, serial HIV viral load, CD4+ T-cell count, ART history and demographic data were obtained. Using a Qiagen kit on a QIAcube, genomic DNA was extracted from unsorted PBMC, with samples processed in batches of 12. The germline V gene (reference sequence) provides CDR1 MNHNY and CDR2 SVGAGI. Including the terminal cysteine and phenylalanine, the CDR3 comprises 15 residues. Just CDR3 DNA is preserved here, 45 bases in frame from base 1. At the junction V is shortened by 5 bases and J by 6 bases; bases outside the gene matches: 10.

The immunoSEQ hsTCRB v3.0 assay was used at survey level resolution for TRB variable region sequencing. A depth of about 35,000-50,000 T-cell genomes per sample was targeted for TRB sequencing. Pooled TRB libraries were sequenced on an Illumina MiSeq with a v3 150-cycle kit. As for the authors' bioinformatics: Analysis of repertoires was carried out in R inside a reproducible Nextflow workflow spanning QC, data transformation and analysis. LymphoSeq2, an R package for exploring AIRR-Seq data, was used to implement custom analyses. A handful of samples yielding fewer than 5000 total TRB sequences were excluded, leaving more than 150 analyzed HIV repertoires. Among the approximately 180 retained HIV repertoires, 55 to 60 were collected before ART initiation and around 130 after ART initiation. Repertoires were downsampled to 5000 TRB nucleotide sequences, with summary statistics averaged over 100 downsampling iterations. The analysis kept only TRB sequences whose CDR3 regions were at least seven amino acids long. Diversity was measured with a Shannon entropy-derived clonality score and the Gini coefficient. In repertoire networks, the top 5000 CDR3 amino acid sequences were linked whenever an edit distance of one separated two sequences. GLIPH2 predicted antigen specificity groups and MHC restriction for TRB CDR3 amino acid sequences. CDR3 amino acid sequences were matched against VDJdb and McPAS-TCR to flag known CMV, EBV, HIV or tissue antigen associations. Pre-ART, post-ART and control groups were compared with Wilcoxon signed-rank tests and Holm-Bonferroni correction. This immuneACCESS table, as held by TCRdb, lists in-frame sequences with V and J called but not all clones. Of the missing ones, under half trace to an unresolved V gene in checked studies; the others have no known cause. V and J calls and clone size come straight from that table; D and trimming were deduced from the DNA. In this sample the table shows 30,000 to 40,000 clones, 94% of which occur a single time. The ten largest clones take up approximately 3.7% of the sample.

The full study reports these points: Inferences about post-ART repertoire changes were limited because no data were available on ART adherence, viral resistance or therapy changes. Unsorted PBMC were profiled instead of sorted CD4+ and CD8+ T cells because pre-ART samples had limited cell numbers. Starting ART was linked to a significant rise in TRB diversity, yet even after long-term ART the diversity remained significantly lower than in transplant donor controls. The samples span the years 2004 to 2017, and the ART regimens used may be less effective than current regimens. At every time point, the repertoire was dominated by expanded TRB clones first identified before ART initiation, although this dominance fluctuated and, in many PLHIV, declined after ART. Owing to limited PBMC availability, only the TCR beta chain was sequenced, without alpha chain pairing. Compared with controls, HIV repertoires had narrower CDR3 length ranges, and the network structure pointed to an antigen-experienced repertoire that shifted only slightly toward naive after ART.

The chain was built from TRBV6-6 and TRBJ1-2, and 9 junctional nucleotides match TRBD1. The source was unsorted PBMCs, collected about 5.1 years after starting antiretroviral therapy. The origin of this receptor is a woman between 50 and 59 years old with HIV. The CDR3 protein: CASSNPGQGFHGYTF. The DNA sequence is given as TGTGCCAGCAGTAACCCGGGACAGGGCTTTCATGGCTACACCTTC.